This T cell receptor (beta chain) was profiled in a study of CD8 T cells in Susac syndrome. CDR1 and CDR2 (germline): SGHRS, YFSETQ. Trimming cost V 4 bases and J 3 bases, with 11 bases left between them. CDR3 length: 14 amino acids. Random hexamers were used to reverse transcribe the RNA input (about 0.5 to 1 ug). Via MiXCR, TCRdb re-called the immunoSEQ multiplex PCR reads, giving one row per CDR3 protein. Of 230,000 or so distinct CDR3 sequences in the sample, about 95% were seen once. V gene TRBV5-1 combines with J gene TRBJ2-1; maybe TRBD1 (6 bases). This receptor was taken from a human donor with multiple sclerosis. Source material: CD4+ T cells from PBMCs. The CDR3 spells CASSPGQSYNEQFF. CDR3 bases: TGCGCCAGCAGCCCCGGACAGAGCTACAATGAGCAGTTCTTC.